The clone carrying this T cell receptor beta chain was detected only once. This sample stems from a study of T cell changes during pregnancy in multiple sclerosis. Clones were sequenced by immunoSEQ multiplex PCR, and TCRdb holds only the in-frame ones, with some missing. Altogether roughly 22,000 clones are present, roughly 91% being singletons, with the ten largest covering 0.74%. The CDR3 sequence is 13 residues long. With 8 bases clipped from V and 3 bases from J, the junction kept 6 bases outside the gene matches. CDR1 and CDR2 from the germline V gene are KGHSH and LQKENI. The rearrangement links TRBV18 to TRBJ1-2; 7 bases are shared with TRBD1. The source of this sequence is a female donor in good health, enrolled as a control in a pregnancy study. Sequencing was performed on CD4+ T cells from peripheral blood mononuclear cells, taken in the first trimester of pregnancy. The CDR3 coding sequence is TGTGCCAGCGGAACAGGGGTGGACTATGGCTACACCTTC. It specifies CASGTGVDYGYTF.